This T cell receptor (beta chain) was profiled in a study of OX40 agonist ivuxolimab in advanced cancers. At cycle 4 day 1, cycle 7 day 1, and baseline, blood was sampled. CDR3 length: 15 amino acids. With 5 bases clipped from V and 2 bases from J, the junction kept 8 bases outside the gene matches. Germline CDR1 reads MNHEY; CDR2 reads SMNVEV (reference sequence). Concerning this clone itself: Antigen: not known.

Regarding the study as a whole: On average, CD8+ T cells had more expanded clones than CD4+. Partial responders receiving 0.1-3.0 mg/kg showed among the lowest clonal expansion.

Profiling relied on immunoSEQ multiplex PCR, and the TCRdb table lists in-frame clones only, not all of them. The sample lists fewer than 85,000 clones; roughly 84% were seen once. Here the sequenced sample was CD4+ or CD8+ T cells sorted from blood, taken in a trial of the OX40 agonist ivuxolimab. The sequence derives from an adult with an advanced solid tumor such as melanoma, head and neck, liver or kidney cancer. This chain joins TRBV27 and TRBJ2-5; TRBD1 aligns across 7 bases. CDR3 DNA sequence: TGTGCCAGCAGTCGGGACAGAATTGGGCAAGAGACCCAGTACTTC. This encodes CASSRDRIGQETQYF.